The clone carrying this T cell receptor beta chain was seen a handful of times. CDR3 size: 13 residues. The V gene's germline CDR1 is MNHNS and CDR2 SASEGT. V lost 6 bases and J 1 base, leaving 7 bases between the germline ends. This entry comes from a study of T cells in Graves' hyperthyroidism and ophthalmopathy. Uncontrolled infections, other autoimmune diseases, pregnancy or lactation led to exclusion of patients. The study based diagnoses on clinical symptoms, serum thyroxine and TRAb, thyroid ultrasound and orbital computed tomography. Regions amplified from RNA transcripts were the TCR beta CDR3 regions. The HTBI set primed first-round TCR CDR3 RT-PCR. Each CDR3 protein is one row after TCRdb ran MiXCR on the multiplex PCR reads. The profile shows about 130,000 distinct CDR3 sequences, about 20% of them singletons.

Sequencing was carried out using blood. The receptor was derived from a woman aged 50 to 60 with Graves' hyperthyroidism that later progressed to Graves' ophthalmopathy. The chain is built from TRBV6-1 and TRBJ1-5; D is undetermined. CDR3 residues: CASSPWSNQPQHF. In DNA form, the CDR3 reads TGTGCCAGCAGCCCGTGGAGCAATCAGCCCCAGCATTTT.